The 12 T cell receptor beta chains presented below share a single source sample, sequenced in a study of tissue T cells after allogeneic stem cell transplantation. The sample's time point: mouse harvest day 7 after allogeneic transplant. Each mouse received 10^7 T-cell-depleted marrow cells plus 10^6 splenic CD5+ T cells by tail vein. The protocol was immunoSEQ multiplex PCR, while the TCRdb copy is restricted to in-frame clones and leaves out a portion. The table shows about 8,300 clones, with about 48% occurring only once. The sequenced sample consisted of gut tissue. The receptors shown here come from a female BALB/c mouse given C57BL/6 T cells with graft-versus-host disease after an allogeneic hematopoietic cell transplant.

This clone was seen once. Genes here carry mouse names. The read comes to an end 1 residue before the CDR3 does, leaving the germline J gene to fill in the end. The rearrangement joins TRBV13-3 to TRBJ1-1; a possible D gene is TRBD1 (5 bases). Germline V lookup: CDR1 NNHDY, CDR2 SYVADS. The CDR3 contains 12 residues. V was shortened by 6 bases and J by 1 base, with 7 bases between the two germline ends. The sequenced CDR3 bases are TGTGCCAGCACGCAGGGGAACACAGAAGTCTTC. It yields the protein CASTQGNTEVF. The whole CDR3 protein reads CASTQGNTEVFF.

On this clone: Mouse germline and gene names are used. The CDR3 is cut off 1 residue early in the read; its end comes from the germline J gene. The chain employs TRBV26 and TRBJ2-7, with D uncertain. Germline loops: CDR1 KGHPV, CDR2 FQNQEV (reference sequence). The CDR3 has 11 residues. V lost 5 bases, J lost 4 bases, and 6 bases lay in between. The CDR3 here is CASSREYEQYF. CDR3 DNA (partial): TGTGCCAGCAGTAGGGAGTATGAACAGTAC.

There are a few counts of this clone. Each gene name is a mouse one. The read falls 1 residue short of the CDR3 end, and the missing part is taken from the germline J gene. The chain couples TRBV26 to TRBJ2-7; D is unclear. Deletions cut 0 bases from V and 4 bases from J, with 7 bases between. Germline V gives CDR1 KGHPV, CDR2 FQNQEV (reference sequence). This CDR3 comprises 13 residues. The CDR3 loop is CASSLSIGYEQYF. The covered CDR3 bases are TGTGCCAGCAGTCTGTCGATTGGGTATGAACAGTAC. Filled out from reference TRBV26 and TRBJ2-7, the complete variable domain reads NSKVIQTPRYLVKGQGQKAKMRCIPEKGHPVVFWYQQNKNNEFKFLINFQNQEVLQQIDMTEKRFSAECPSNSPCSLEIQSSEAGDSALYLCASSLSIGYEQYFGPGTRLTVL.

This clone is medium-sized (0.01 to 0.1%) in the sample. Gene names and germline match the mouse. The CDR3 end lies 1 residue beyond the end of the read and is filled in from the germline J gene. This chain connects TRBV23 to TRBJ2-7; the D call in the table, TRBD1, was not verified against the DNA. Germline values: CDR1 KGHTA, CDR2 FQNQQP. CDR3 length: 12 amino acids. CDR3 protein: CSSRGQGYEQYF. The part of the CDR3 DNA that was read is TGCTCCAGCAGGGGACAGGGATATGAACAGTAC.

As regards this clone: Genes here carry mouse names. The CDR3 goes on 1 residue after the read ends, and that part is filled in from the germline J gene. The J gene is TRBJ2-5, the V gene TRBV13-1; 10 positions match TRBD2. Germline V gives CDR1 NSHNY, CDR2 SYGAGN. Unmatched junction bases numbered 4, after V lost 1 base and J lost 8 bases. This CDR3 contains 14 residues. CDR3 amino acids: CASSDPGLGSTQYF. CDR3 bases read: TGTGCCAGCAGTGATCCGGGACTGGGGTCCACCCAGTAC.

With respect to this clone: The gene names here belong to mouse. The missing CDR3 end, 1 residue past where the read stops, is filled in from the germline J gene. The chain links TRBV3 to TRBJ2-1, with a tentative D call TRBD1 (5 bases). This CDR3 spans 14 amino acids. Germline assignment: CDR1 SNHLY and CDR2 FYNGKV (reference sequence). The ends were cut back, 3 bases at V and 3 bases at J, with 9 bases in the middle. This CDR3 is CASSFGQLYAEQFF. Partial CDR3 DNA: TGTGCCAGCAGCTTTGGACAACTCTATGCTGAGCAGTTC.

Note on this clone: Each gene name is a mouse one. The CDR3 extends 1 residue past the end of the read, so its final part is completed from the germline J gene. This chain connects TRBV26 to TRBJ1-6; D remains ambiguous. TRBJ1-6 falls under the ORF class, with uncertain function. Trimming stripped 2 bases from V and 0 bases from J, with 5 bases between. The CDR3 is made up of 15 amino acids. Germline V gene sequence: CDR1 KGHPV, CDR2 FQNQEV (reference sequence). CDR3 bases read: TGTGCCAGCAGTCTGAGAGTTTCCTATAATTCGCCCCTCTAC. Translated: CASSLRVSYNSPLY. The entire CDR3 protein reads CASSLRVSYNSPLYF.

The count of this clone is one. The gene names given are mouse names. From the germline J gene comes the end of the CDR3, since the read stops 1 residue before it. The V gene is TRBV3, the J gene TRBJ2-4; D gene uncertain. This CDR3 contains 12 residues. Deletions cut 5 bases from V and 0 bases from J, with 3 bases between. CDR1 is SNHLY and CDR2 is FYNGKV in the germline V gene (reference sequence). The sequenced part of the CDR3 DNA is TGTGCCAGCAGCGCTAGTCAAAACACCTTGTAC. Its translation is CASSASQNTLY. The full CDR3 protein reads CASSASQNTLYF.

As regards this clone: Here the gene names and germline are mouse. The CDR3 goes on 1 residue after the read ends, and that part is filled in from the germline J gene. This chain links TRBV3 with TRBJ2-7; D gene uncertain. CDR1 and CDR2 from the germline V gene are SNHLY and FYNGKV (reference sequence). Trimming removed 1 base at V and 4 bases at J, with 5 bases between. The CDR3 is made up of 12 amino acids. CDR3 DNA, as far as it was read: TGTGCCAGCAGCTTAGGCAGATATGAACAGTAC. Translation gives CASSLGRYEQY. The whole CDR3 protein reads CASSLGRYEQYF.

Regarding this clone: Germline and genes: mouse. Here the CDR3 reads CSSSLGLGGANTGQLYF. Partial CDR3 DNA: TGCTCCAGCAGTCTGGGACTGGGGGGGGCAAACACCGGGCAGCTCTAC. The V and J genes are TRBV23 and TRBJ2-2; the tabulated D call, TRBD2, remains unverified against the DNA. The read ends 1 residue shy of where the CDR3 ends; the end is completed using the germline J gene. Germline assignment: CDR1 KGHTA and CDR2 FQNQQP. This CDR3 is built from 17 residues.

Comments on this clone: Here the gene names and germline are mouse. The CDR3 extends 1 residue past the end of the read, so its final part is completed from the germline J gene. The chain uses TRBV3 and TRBJ1-5, with D maybe TRBD1 (6 bases). CDR3 length equals 15 residues. V shed 1 base and J shed 2 bases, with 9 bases lying between them. CDR1 and CDR2 (germline): SNHLY, FYNGKV (reference sequence). The covered CDR3 bases are TGTGCCAGCAGCTTAGAGGGGGGCTACAACCAGGCTCCGCTT. Its protein is CASSLEGGYNQAPL. The complete CDR3 sequence is CASSLEGGYNQAPLF.

In this sample, this clone is medium-sized. The gene names here belong to mouse. The sequenced fragment ends 1 residue before the CDR3 boundary, so the rest is inferred from the germline J gene. V is TRBV14 and J is TRBJ2-1; possibly TRBD1 for D (5 bases). The CDR3 is 12 residues long. Deletions cut 9 bases from V and 0 bases from J, with 7 bases between. CDR1 SGHDT and CDR2 FRDEAV come from the germline V gene. Partial CDR3 DNA: TGTGCCATCAGGGATAACTATGCTGAGCAGTTC. Translating it yields CAIRDNYAEQF. In full, the CDR3 is CAIRDNYAEQFF.